Below are 25 T cell receptor beta chains sequenced from a single sample in a study of T cells in Graves' hyperthyroidism and ophthalmopathy. RNA transcripts served as the template for amplifying TCR beta CDR3 regions. Researchers ran a first-round RT-PCR on the TCR CDR3 using the HTBI primer set. TCRdb recomputed calls from the multiplex PCR reads with MiXCR, one row per CDR3 protein. The sample contains around 350,000 distinct CDR3 sequences, 15% of which appear only once. The material sequenced was blood. These receptors were taken from a woman in her fifties or sixties with Graves' ophthalmopathy.

V usage is TRBV5-8 and J usage is TRBJ2-3, with D perhaps TRBD1 (6 bases). Germline V gives CDR1 SGHTS, CDR2 YDEGEE. Trimming cost V 0 bases and J 1 base, with 9 bases left between them. This CDR3 has 15 residues. The CDR3 region has the DNA TGTGCCAGCAGCTTGGTACAGGGAGGCACAGATACGCAGTATTTT. Translated, it gives CASSLVQGGTDTQYF.

There are many counts of this clonotype. In DNA, the CDR3 is TGTGCCAGCCGAGGGACTAGCGGGAGGGCCCGCACCGGGGAGCTGTTTTTT. Amino acids: CASRGTSGRARTGELFF. The V and J genes are TRBV12-3 or TRBV12-4 and TRBJ2-2; TRBD2 matches 16 bases. Trimming removed 8 bases from V and 4 bases from J; junction bases left unmatched: 7. This CDR3 has 17 amino acids.

This clonotype was seen a few times. The CDR3 DNA follows: TGTGCCAGCAGCCAATTTCGGGTGGGGGAGCAGTACTTC. This encodes CASSQFRVGEQYF. The chain couples TRBV14 to TRBJ2-7; D is uncertain. V was pared by 2 bases and J by 7 bases, with 12 bases between. The germline gives CDR1 SGHDN, CDR2 FVKESK. This CDR3 is 13 amino acids long. The variable domain in full, with the rest retrieved from reference TRBV14 and TRBJ2-7, is EAGVTQFPSHSVIEKGQTVTLRCDPISGHDNLYWYRRVMGKEIKFLLHFVKESKQDESGMPNNRFLAERTGGTYSTLKVQPAELEDSGVYFCASSQFRVGEQYFGPGTRLTVT.

This clonotype was recorded many times. The chain links TRBV5-5 to TRBJ1-5; tentative D call: TRBD1 (6 bases). V was shortened by 2 bases and J by 1 base, with 13 bases between the two germline ends. The CDR3 totals 16 residues. Per the germline V gene, CDR1 is SGHKS and CDR2 is YYEKEE (reference sequence). The CDR3 spells CASSFAGAQSNQPQHF. The DNA for the CDR3 is TGTGCCAGCAGCTTCGCGGGGGCGCAGAGCAATCAGCCCCAGCATTTT.

This clonotype was counted many times. The chain links TRBV28 to TRBJ1-2; TRBD1 matches at 7 bases. The V segment lost 8 bases and the J segment 4 bases; nucleotides outside the gene matches: 7. CDR1 is MDHEN, CDR2 SYDVKM, per germline. CDR3 length: 13 amino acids. The CDR3 loop reads CASGTGTAYGYTF. In nucleotides, the CDR3 is TGTGCCAGCGGAACCGGGACAGCCTATGGCTACACCTTC.

This clonotype was counted at least ten times. This chain links TRBV3-1 with TRBJ1-5, with 7 bases aligning to TRBD1. The V gene's germline CDR1 is LGHDT and CDR2 YNNKEL (reference sequence). There are 15 residues in the CDR3. V lost 2 bases, J lost 4 bases, and 5 bases stayed unmatched. DNA of the CDR3: TGTGCCAGCAGCCAAACCCGGACAGGTAATCAGCCCCAGCATTTT. Protein: CASSQTRTGNQPQHF. Full variable domain (remainder filled in from reference TRBV3-1 and TRBJ1-5): DTAVSQTPKYLVTQMGNDKSIKCEQNLGHDTMYWYKQDSKKFLKIMFSYNNKELIINETVPNRFSPKSPDKAHLNLHINSLELGDSAVYFCASSQTRTGNQPQHFGDGTRLSIL.

This clonotype appeared many times. The V call is TRBV15, the J call TRBJ2-1, with 13 bases lining up with TRBD2. Per germline, CDR1 LNHNV and CDR2 YYDKDF (reference sequence). The CDR3 sequence is 16 residues long. V shed 0 bases, J shed 8 bases, and the junction held 4 bases outside the gene matches. The CDR3 is CATSREGTSGIYEQFF. The CDR3 DNA follows: TGTGCCACCAGCAGAGAAGGGACTAGCGGGATATATGAGCAGTTCTTC.

Of note for this clonotype: It is likely a read error, because the conserved phenylalanine at the end of the CDR3 is missing. The chain has TRBV11-2 and TRBJ2-3; 8 bases match TRBD1. Losses at the gene ends were 5 bases for V and 1 base for J; bases not matched to a gene: 8. This CDR3 contains 16 residues. Germline V lookup: CDR1 SGHAT, CDR2 FQNNGV. DNA of the CDR3: TGTGCCAGCAGCCTAACCGGGACAGGAGGCACAGATACGCAGTATTCT. Translating it yields CASSLTGTGGTDTQYS.

The table lists this clonotype with many counts. The chain combines TRBV30 with TRBJ2-3, with no clear D. Trimming left V 1 base short and J 8 bases short, with 13 bases between. Per germline, CDR1 GTSNPN and CDR2 SVGIG (reference sequence). The CDR3 totals 13 residues. The CDR3 DNA is TGTGCCTGGAGTGGAAGGTCTGCAGCTACGCAGTATTTT. Translated: CAWSGRSAATQYF.

This clonotype occurred many times. The V call is TRBV10-3, the J call TRBJ1-2; TRBD1 is a possible D gene (5 bases). Germline values: CDR1 ENHRY, CDR2 SYGVKD. V was clipped by 0 bases and J by 3 bases, with 5 bases between them. This CDR3 has 13 amino acids. This chain's CDR3 is CAISESTDYGYTF. CDR3 nucleotides: TGTGCCATCAGTGAGTCGACAGACTATGGCTACACCTTC.

The sample holds many counts of this clonotype. The genes are TRBV5-1 and TRBJ1-1; tentative D call: TRBD1 (6 bases). V gave up 0 bases and J gave up 2 bases, with 17 bases separating them. Germline V CDR1 and CDR2: SGHRS, YFSETQ. This CDR3 region has 17 residues. For the CDR3, the DNA is TGCGCCAGCAGCTTGGCGGGAGGTGGGGGCAGAAACACTGAAGCTTTCTTT. Amino acids: CASSLAGGGGRNTEAFF.

This clonotype was counted at least ten times. This chain uses TRBV2 with TRBJ2-7; 7 bases are shared with TRBD2. V trimming: 7 bases; J trimming: 3 bases; junction bases outside the gene matches: 9. Germline V gene sequence: CDR1 SNHLY, CDR2 FYNNEI. The CDR3 totals 14 residues. The CDR3 is CASTPSRGSYEQYF. CDR3 coding DNA: TGTGCCAGCACCCCCTCCCGCGGGAGCTACGAGCAGTACTTC.

This clonotype was observed at least ten times. The genes are TRBV5-1 and TRBJ1-6; 8 bases align to TRBD1. Unmatched junction bases numbered 3, after V lost 0 bases and J lost 7 bases. CDR3 size: 15 residues. CDR1 is SGHRS and CDR2 is YFSETQ in the germline V gene. The CDR3 DNA sequence: TGCGCCAGCAGCTTGGACGGACAGGGAAATTCACCCCTCCACTTT. It yields the protein CASSLDGQGNSPLHF.

This clonotype was observed a few times. The rearrangement links TRBV6-1 to TRBJ1-2; 9 nucleotides align to TRBD1. J was trimmed by 4 bases and V by 7 bases; bases with no gene match: 19. Germline loops: CDR1 MNHNS, CDR2 SASEGT. This CDR3 has 18 residues. The CDR3 bases are TGTGCCAGCACCAGCCCCGGGACAGGGACTCTACGAGGCTATGGCTACACCTTC. Its protein product is CASTSPGTGTLRGYGYTF.

This clonotype was counted a single time. J is TRBJ2-2 and V is TRBV20-1; TRBD2 aligns across 12 bases. The germline CDR1 and CDR2 sequences are DFQATT and SNEGSKA (reference sequence). The CDR3 runs 17 residues. Trimming removed 2 bases from V and 7 bases from J; junction bases left unmatched: 11. The CDR3 protein is CSARSPLAGGFVGELFF. In nucleotides, the CDR3 is TGCAGTGCTAGAAGCCCCCTAGCGGGAGGGTTTGTCGGGGAGCTGTTTTTT.

J is TRBJ2-1 and V is TRBV20-1; no clear D gene. V was cut by 5 bases and J by 4 bases, with 12 bases left in between. Per germline, CDR1 DFQATT and CDR2 SNEGSKA (reference sequence). The CDR3 length is 13 residues. The CDR3 region is CSARSPEYNEQFF. In nucleotides, the CDR3 is TGCAGTGCTCGTAGCCCGGAATACAATGAGCAGTTCTTC.

This clonotype was found many times. The chain carries TRBV9 and TRBJ2-7; 14 nucleotides align to TRBD2. The CDR3 length is 19 residues. Trimming took 3 bases from V and 0 from J; bases not matched to a gene: 11. CDR1 SGDLS and CDR2 YYNGEE come from the germline V gene. The DNA of the CDR3 is TGTGCCAGCAGCGCCGGACTAGCGGGAGGTTGGGGGGGCTCCTACGAGCAGTACTTC. It translates to CASSAGLAGGWGGSYEQYF.

Many counts were recorded for this clonotype. The gene calls are TRBV30 and TRBJ2-5, with D uncertain. Trimming left V 4 bases short and J 2 bases short, with 11 bases between. The CDR3 is 13 residues long. Germline loops: CDR1 GTSNPN, CDR2 SVGIG (reference sequence). Here the CDR3 DNA reads TGTGCCTGGATTCCTCGGTGGCAAGAGACCCAGTACTTC. Protein sequence: CAWIPRWQETQYF.

This clonotype has ten or more counts. V gene TRBV5-1 combines with J gene TRBJ2-2, with D possibly being TRBD2 (5 bases). The germline V gene encodes CDR1 SGHRS and CDR2 YFSETQ. V was pared by 5 bases and J by 8 bases, with 7 bases between. The CDR3 has 11 residues. CDR3 nucleotides: TGCGCCAGCAGGGACTTTGGGGAGCTGTTTTTT. It translates to CASRDFGELFF. The full variable domain, with the rest looked up from reference TRBV5-1 and TRBJ2-2, is KAGVTQTPRYLIKTRGQQVTLSCSPISGHRSVSWYQQTPGQGLQFLFEYFSETQRNKGNFPGRFSGRQFSNSRSEMNVSTLELGDSALYLCASRDFGELFFGEGSRLTVL.

This clonotype appeared many times. The chain links TRBV5-1 to TRBJ2-7; D might be TRBD2 (6 bases). The CDR3 runs to 15 residues. Germline-derived CDR1 and CDR2 are SGHRS and YFSETQ. V gave up 2 bases and J gave up 0 bases, with 12 bases separating them. CDR3 loop: CASSLSSESSYEQYF. The CDR3 DNA follows: TGCGCCAGCAGCTTATCTAGCGAGAGCTCCTACGAGCAGTACTTC.

This clonotype was observed many times. The CDR3 sequence: CASSLTTSGRDSYNEQFF. CDR3 DNA sequence: TGTGCCAGCAGCTTGACGACTAGCGGGAGGGATTCCTACAATGAGCAGTTCTTC. The V call is TRBV5-8, the J call TRBJ2-1; 14 bases align to TRBD2. Trimming removed 1 base from V and 1 base from J; junction bases left unmatched: 4. The germline V gene has CDR1 SGHTS and CDR2 YDEGEE. The CDR3 extends over 18 amino acids.

Only a few counts were recorded for this clonotype. The V call is TRBV6-5, the J call TRBJ2-5, with 11 bases that match TRBD2. CDR1 is MNHEY and CDR2 is SVGAGI in the germline V gene. V lost 0 bases and J lost 1; bases outside the gene matches: 4. This CDR3 is 17 amino acids long. This CDR3 reads CASSYSLGLAVQETQYF. CDR3 DNA: TGTGCCAGCAGTTACTCCTTGGGACTAGCGGTCCAAGAGACCCAGTACTTC.

This clonotype has only a few counts. The J gene is TRBJ2-5, the V gene TRBV5-5; D not certain. V was trimmed by 0 bases and J by 0 bases, leaving 6 bases between them. The germline V gene encodes CDR1 SGHKS and CDR2 YYEKEE (reference sequence). CDR3 length equals 14 residues. CDR3 DNA sequence: TGTGCCAGCAGCTTGGACCTGTACCAAGAGACCCAGTACTTC. This codes for CASSLDLYQETQYF.

This clonotype has a count of ten or more. The chain employs TRBV12-5 and TRBJ2-5; possibly TRBD2 for D (7 bases). V lost 5 bases and J lost 5, with 18 bases in between. The CDR3 has 15 residues. CDR1 LGHNT and CDR2 FRNRAP come from the germline V gene. CDR3 protein: CASGPSGGAGETQYF. CDR3 DNA: TGTGCTAGTGGTCCGTCGGGGGGCGCGGGGGAGACCCAGTACTTC.

This clonotype occurred many times. The chain joins TRBV12-3 or TRBV12-4 to TRBJ1-2, with D perhaps TRBD1 (6 bases). The CDR3 totals 13 residues. V dropped 2 bases and J dropped 8 bases, with 12 bases sitting between them. The CDR3 protein is CASSLSGARGYTF. CDR3 in DNA: TGTGCCAGCAGTTTATCAGGGGCAAGGGGCTACACCTTC.